This passage covers 17 T cell receptor beta chains from one sample sequenced in a study of CD8+ T cells in alopecia areata. Sequencing templates came from extracted RNA that was reverse transcribed into cDNA. The table came from immunoSEQ multiplex PCR; TCRdb's copy has only in-frame clones and leaves some out. The repertoire has over 150,000 clones, roughly 60% of them found once; the top ten carry approximately 1.7%. The sample was CD4+ T cells sorted from blood, taken at week 0. The receptors shown here come from a human donor with alopecia areata.

This clone occurred a few times. This chain links TRBV20-1 with TRBJ1-4; D remains unclear. Trimming left V 3 bases short and J 5 bases short, with 1 base between. This CDR3 spans 10 amino acids. Germline CDR1 and CDR2: DFQATT and SNEGSKA (reference sequence). The CDR3 is CSARNEKLFF. The CDR3 coding sequence is TGCAGTGCTAGGAATGAAAAACTGTTTTTT.

The rearrangement joins TRBV2 to TRBJ2-3, with a weak D call TRBD2 (7 bases). The V end was cut by 5 bases, the J end by 3 bases, with 12 bases between. The germline V gene has CDR1 SNHLY and CDR2 FYNNEI. This CDR3 spans 14 amino acids. The CDR3 DNA sequence: TGTGCCAGCAGTATTAGGGGGGGTACAGATACGCAGTATTTT. Its translation is CASSIRGGTDTQYF.

This chain links TRBV5-1 with TRBJ2-6; 11 bases map to TRBD1. The V segment lost 2 bases and the J segment 1 base; nucleotides outside the gene matches: 2. CDR1 and CDR2 (germline): SGHRS, YFSETQ. This CDR3 has 17 amino acids. The CDR3 loop reads CASSFGQGASGANVLTF. The DNA for the CDR3 is TGCGCCAGCAGCTTTGGACAGGGGGCTTCTGGGGCCAACGTCCTGACTTTC.

This sequence joins TRBV7-2 and TRBJ2-3; TRBD2 matches at 11 bases. CDR1 is SGHTA and CDR2 is FQGNSA in the germline V gene. The V and J ends lost 4 bases and 6 bases, in that order; junction bases with no gene match: 12. The CDR3 has 17 amino acids. CDR3 coding DNA: TGTGCCAGCAGCTCGTTTAGCGGGGGGGCATTAAGGGATACGCAGTATTTT. This encodes CASSSFSGGALRDTQYF.

The chain combines TRBV29-1 with TRBJ2-7; D gene uncertain. Germline V gene data show CDR1 as SQVTM and CDR2 as ANQGSEA. Trimming removed 6 bases from V and 3 bases from J, with 9 bases in between. This CDR3 comprises 11 residues. CDR3 in amino acids: CSVSTGYEQYF. The CDR3 region has the DNA TGCAGCGTATCCACCGGCTACGAGCAGTACTTC.

A few counts support this clone. The chain couples TRBV5-1 to TRBJ2-3, with 7 bases fitting TRBD2. V lost 7 bases, J lost 0 bases, and 8 bases stayed unmatched. The CDR3 has 15 residues. CDR1 and CDR2 from the germline V gene are SGHRS and YFSETQ. This CDR3 reads CASDSTSTSTDTQYF. CDR3 DNA sequence: TGCGCCAGCGATTCGACTAGCACTAGCACAGATACGCAGTATTTT.

The J gene is TRBJ2-1, the V gene TRBV11-2; no clear D. The germline V and J ends were trimmed by 5 bases and 7 bases, with 12 bases remaining between them. The germline CDR1 and CDR2 sequences are SGHAT and FQNNGV. The CDR3 covers 13 residues. CDR3 bases: TGTGCCAGCAGCCAACAGTGGGCTAATGAGCAGTTCTTC. It codes for CASSQQWANEQFF.

Written as DNA, the CDR3 is TGTGCCAGCAGCCCTCCCAATCCTGTGGACGGCAGCCAGTACTTC. Its protein is CASSPPNPVDGSQYF. The chain links TRBV7-2 to TRBJ2-7; D gene uncertain. This CDR3 comprises 15 residues. Germline V lookup: CDR1 SGHTA, CDR2 FQGNSA. Trimming removed 5 bases from V and 10 bases from J, with 24 bases in between.

The rearrangement links TRBV9 to TRBJ2-5; D remains unclear. Germline V gene data show CDR1 as SGDLS and CDR2 as YYNGEE. The V gene lost 0 bases and the J gene lost 5 bases, with 11 bases spanning the gap. The length of the CDR3 is 14 residues. The CDR3 DNA reads as TGTGCCAGCAGCGTAGGGAACTGGGCGGAGACCCAGTACTTC. Protein product: CASSVGNWAETQYF.

V usage is TRBV2 and J usage is TRBJ1-2; a possible D gene is TRBD1 (5 bases). Trimming removed 6 bases from V and 0 bases from J, with 14 bases in between. The CDR3 is 15 residues long. Germline lookup yields CDR1 SNHLY and CDR2 FYNNEI. The CDR3 nucleotides read TGTGCCAGCAGAACCACAACAGGAGCTAACTATGGCTACACCTTC. This encodes CASRTTTGANYGYTF.

The chain is built from TRBV29-1 and TRBJ2-7, with a tentative D call TRBD1 (6 bases). Germline lookup yields CDR1 SQVTM and CDR2 ANQGSEA. The ends were cut back, 6 bases at V and 10 bases at J, with 16 bases in the middle. The CDR3 is made up of 11 amino acids. CDR3 amino acids: CSVTWLGTQYF. CDR3 in DNA: TGCAGCGTGACCTGGTTGGGGACACAGTACTTC.

The chain uses TRBV7-9 and TRBJ1-2, with a tentative D call TRBD1 (6 bases). Trimming pared 5 bases from V and 2 bases from J, leaving 12 bases between. This CDR3 is 14 amino acids long. CDR1 and CDR2 (germline): SEHNR, FQNEAQ (reference sequence). This CDR3 reads CASSIGTPNYGYTF. The CDR3 DNA follows: TGTGCCAGCAGCATCGGGACACCCAACTATGGCTACACCTTC. Looking up the rest from reference TRBV7-9 and TRBJ1-2 gives the full variable domain: DTGVSQNPRHKITKRGQNVTFRCDPISEHNRLYWYRQTLGQGPEFLTYFQNEAQLEKSRLLSDRFSAERPKGSFSTLEIQRTEQGDSAMYLCASSIGTPNYGYTFGSGTRLTVV.

The chain recombines TRBV4-3 with TRBJ1-2; 7 bases map to TRBD1. The germline gives CDR1 LGHNA, CDR2 YSLEER. The trim removed 3 bases at V and 4 bases at J, leaving 11 bases unmatched. The CDR3 covers 16 residues. The CDR3 nucleotides read TGCGCCAGCAGCCAGGCCACAGGGGAGCGGAGCTATGGCTACACCTTC. This encodes CASSQATGERSYGYTF.

The chain carries TRBV20-1 and TRBJ1-2; tentative D call: TRBD1 (6 bases). The germline CDR1 and CDR2 sequences are DFQATT and SNEGSKA (reference sequence). The CDR3 length is 11 residues. Trimming shortened V by 5 bases and J by 8 bases, and 12 bases separated the two germline ends. CDR3 DNA: TGCAGTGCTGACAGGTCAGGGGGCTACACCTTC. Encoded protein: CSADRSGGYTF.

In this sample, this clone turned up once. The CDR3 DNA reads as TGTGCCAGCAGCTATGAATACAATGAGCAGTTCTTC. Translated: CASSYEYNEQFF. V usage is TRBV5-6 and J usage is TRBJ2-1; the D is unclear. V lost 3 bases to trimming and J lost 4 bases, with 5 bases between them. CDR1 and CDR2 from the germline V gene are SGHDT and YYEEEE. There are 12 residues in the CDR3.

This clone appeared a few times. This sequence joins TRBV19 and TRBJ1-4; possibly TRBD1 for D (6 bases). V lost 6 bases, J lost 5 bases, and 25 bases lay in between. Germline V CDR1 and CDR2: LNHDA, SQIVND (reference sequence). The CDR3 has 18 amino acids. The DNA for the CDR3 is TGTGCCAGTAGCCTCGTCGGTCTTAGAGGACAGCCCAATGAAAAACTGTTTTTT. This sequence encodes CASSLVGLRGQPNEKLFF.

The chain joins TRBV9 to TRBJ2-2; a weak D match, TRBD1 (5 bases). CDR1 is SGDLS, CDR2 YYNGEE, per germline. This CDR3 comprises 15 residues. Between the trimmed V and J ends, which lost 1 base and 6 bases, there was a span of 13 bases. CDR3 sequence (DNA): TGTGCCAGCAGCGTAACCAGGGTTGCCCCCGGGGAGCTGTTTTTT. Translating gives CASSVTRVAPGELFF.